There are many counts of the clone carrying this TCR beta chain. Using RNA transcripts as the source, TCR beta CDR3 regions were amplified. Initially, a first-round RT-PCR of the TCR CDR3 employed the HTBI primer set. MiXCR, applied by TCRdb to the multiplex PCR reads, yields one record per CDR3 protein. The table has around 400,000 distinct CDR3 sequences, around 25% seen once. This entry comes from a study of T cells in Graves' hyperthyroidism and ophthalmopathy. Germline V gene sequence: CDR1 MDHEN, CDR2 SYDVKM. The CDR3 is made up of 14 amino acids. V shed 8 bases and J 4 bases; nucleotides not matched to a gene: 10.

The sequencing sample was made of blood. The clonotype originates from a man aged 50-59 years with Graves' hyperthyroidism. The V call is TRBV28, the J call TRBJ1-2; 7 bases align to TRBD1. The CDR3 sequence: CASFSGGRGYGYTF. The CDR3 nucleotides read TGTGCCAGCTTCTCAGGGGGTCGTGGCTATGGCTACACCTTC.